Here is one T cell receptor beta chain with its context. V was trimmed by 1 base and J by 8 bases, leaving 17 bases between them. The CDR3 is 15 amino acids. Germline CDR1 is LGHDT and CDR2 is YNNKEL (reference sequence). The method was immunoSEQ multiplex PCR; TCRdb's version includes in-frame clones alone and lacks a portion of them. This sample has some 530,000 clones, with 70% to 90% found just once. This sample stems from a study of blood T cell repertoires in COVID-19. Study at large: PBMCs, B-cell-depleted T cells, or T cells provided the cDNA or gDNA that made up the material.

This clonotype was obtained from a human donor in a cohort sampled during active COVID-19. The specimen sequenced was peripheral blood. The genes are TRBV3-1 (or the pseudogene TRBV3-2) and TRBJ1-2, with D possibly matching TRBD1 (6 bases). The CDR3 DNA is TGTGCCAGCAGCCAAGTAACCGGGACGGGGGGCGGCTACACCTTC. Protein sequence: CASSQVTGTGGGYTF.